The 4 T cell receptor beta chains given below trace back to one sample, sequenced in a study of lymphopenia after photon versus proton radiotherapy. This table comes from immunoSEQ multiplex PCR, and its TCRdb copy is limited to in-frame clones, with some not included. The data show about 160,000 clones, about 88% seen once. The material sequenced was peripheral blood, taken from a patient treated with photon-based radiotherapy. All receptors derive from a middle-aged man with gastric cancer.

This sequence joins TRBV4-1 and TRBJ2-1; 10 bases map to TRBD2. CDR3 length: 15 residues. Germline V CDR1 and CDR2: MGHRA, YSYEKL. The trim removed 1 base at V and 9 bases at J, leaving 6 bases unmatched. The CDR3 here is CASSQVLAGEGEQFF. In nucleotides, the CDR3 is TGCGCCAGCAGCCAAGTTCTAGCGGGAGAGGGTGAGCAGTTCTTC.

The chain has TRBV4-3 and TRBJ2-1, with TRBD2 as a possible D gene (5 bases). V lost 0 bases, J lost 1 base, and 10 bases lay in between. This CDR3 has 16 amino acids. The germline V gene encodes CDR1 LGHNA and CDR2 YSLEER. The chain's CDR3 is CASSQDLVASYNEQFF. For the CDR3, the DNA is TGCGCCAGCAGCCAAGATTTGGTAGCGTCCTACAATGAGCAGTTCTTC.

The rearrangement uses TRBV28 and TRBJ2-7; 7 bases align to TRBD1. Per germline, CDR1 MDHEN and CDR2 SYDVKM. The CDR3 consists of 13 residues. V lost 7 bases and J lost 0; bases outside the gene matches: 3. CDR3 amino acids: CASNPGGSYEQYF. The CDR3 nucleotides read TGTGCCAGCAATCCAGGGGGCTCCTACGAGCAGTACTTC.

The V and J genes are TRBV10-3 and TRBJ2-3, with D maybe TRBD1 (5 bases). The CDR3 runs 17 residues. Germline CDR1 reads ENHRY; CDR2 reads SYGVKD. V lost 1 base, J lost 4 bases, and 18 bases lay in between. The CDR3: CAISEFNVIRGADTQYF. The CDR3, as DNA: TGTGCCATCAGTGAGTTTAACGTTATAAGGGGCGCAGATACGCAGTATTTT.